This T cell receptor (beta chain) was captured in a study of blood T cell repertoires in COVID-19. Study information: Collection of acute and convalescent COVID-19 samples took place in the United States, Italy and Spain.

A Seattle source enrolled patients during active infection and followed them longitudinally. Authors' data handling: Counts of nucleated cells, estimated from reference gene primer amplification, were obtained. Libraries were prepared by immunoSEQ multiplex PCR; TCRdb keeps only in-frame clonotypes and omits some of them. V and J calls and clone size are as listed in that table; D and trimming were resolved from the DNA. The sample contains about 150,000 clones, around 90% of which appear only once. V was shortened by 3 bases and J by 5 bases, with 17 bases between the two germline ends. The CDR3 length is 16 residues. Germline CDR1 SGHNT, CDR2 YYREEE (reference sequence).

Sequenced: peripheral blood. The origin of this receptor is a woman older than 75 with COVID-19, enrolled during active disease. The chain joins TRBV5-4 to TRBJ2-2; D gene unclear. CDR3 in amino acids: CASSSDSARWTGELFF. The CDR3 nucleotides are TGTGCCAGCAGCTCCGACTCGGCAAGGTGGACCGGGGAGCTGTTTTTT.